This T cell receptor (beta chain) was recovered during a study of cytomegalovirus exposure and HLA in healthy donors. Overall study context: Researchers previously reported finding 90 million to 130 million unique TCR beta sequences from 170 million or so T cells. Study-wide results and limits: An observed cluster of highly shared sequence variants was recorded as a likely sequencing artifact. Common viral pathogens were later found to be apparently linked to several of the most significant clusters.

CDR1 is SGHRS and CDR2 is YFSETQ in the germline V gene. The germline V and J ends were trimmed by 1 base and 2 bases, with 9 bases remaining between them. The CDR3 is 14 residues long. Amplification used 60 Vbeta primers and 13 Jbeta primers. In the authors' workflow: Later reanalysis found about 80 million unique TCR beta chains, around 11 million of them shared. Only in-frame clones appear in the TCRdb table, and some are missing; sequencing was by immunoSEQ multiplex PCR. V and J calls and clone size are as listed in that table; D and trimming were resolved from the DNA. The repertoire has 150,000 or so clones, over 60% of them found once; the top ten carry less than 1.6%. In regard to this clone: No antigen is known for it.

The chain combines TRBV5-1 with TRBJ1-2; D not resolved. The clonotype was recovered from a girl aged 5-17 years in good health and CMV-seronegative. Source material: PBMCs. In DNA, the CDR3 is TGCGCCAGCAGCTTGAATTCACAGAACTATGGCTACACCTTC. Encoded protein: CASSLNSQNYGYTF.